This T cell receptor beta chain was recovered during a study of T cells after yellow fever vaccination. Regarding the study as a whole: Clonotypes shared by both compartments, CD4 and CD8, made up a small share.

This clonotype was counted ten times or more. The antigen remains unidentified. It was through 5'RACE template switching that TCR cDNA was made, with a universal primer site and UMIs added. Each CDR3 protein gets one entry after TCRdb re-called the 5' RACE reads with MiXCR. Of about 69,000 distinct CDR3 sequences listed, 5% to 6.5% are singletons. V dropped 2 bases and J dropped 4 bases, with 11 bases sitting between them. Germline V gives CDR1 SGHRS, CDR2 YFSETQ. The CDR3 is 14 residues long. This clonotype originated in a man aged 18 to 29 who received the YFV17D yellow fever vaccine. Sequencing was performed on CD4+ T cells sorted from PBMCs, taken roughly 15 days after the first yellow fever vaccination. This chain joins TRBV5-1 and TRBJ2-3; possible D gene TRBD2, 5 bases. The CDR3 nucleotides read TGCGCCAGCAGCTTTGGTCTAGCTGCAGATACGCAGTATTTT. As protein: CASSFGLAADTQYF.